The entry that follows covers one TCR beta chain sequence. Participants' own reports of clinical history determined their cohort assignment. Recovery among Cohort 3 donors was established by two negative PCRs, clearance, or symptom resolution. Original processing methods: Nucleated cell counts were estimated from reference gene primer amplification. TCRdb keeps only in-frame clones here, not all; method: immunoSEQ multiplex PCR. D and trimming were read from the DNA, whereas the V and J calls and clone size are those reported in that table. The data hold roughly 400,000 clones, with roughly 90% observed a single time. This entry comes from a study of blood T cell repertoires in COVID-19. CDR3 length equals 17 residues. After removal of 0 bases from V and 3 bases from J, the junction contained 8 bases not matched to a gene. The germline CDR1 and CDR2 sequences are SGHRS and YFSETQ.

The sample comprised PBMCs or T cells enriched from blood (not recorded which). The genes are TRBV5-1 and TRBJ2-1; 8 nucleotides match TRBD1. The receptor's source is a woman in her twenties or thirties who had recovered from COVID-19. The CDR3 loop is CASSLGTTGGNYNEQFF. In DNA, the CDR3 is TGCGCCAGCAGCTTGGGGACTACAGGGGGGAACTACAATGAGCAGTTCTTC.